This entry concerns a single T cell receptor (beta chain). The sample originates from a study of cytomegalovirus exposure and HLA in healthy donors. CDR1 is MNHNS, CDR2 SASEGT, per germline. The germline V and J ends were trimmed by 1 base and 0 bases, with 11 bases remaining between them. The CDR3 contains 16 residues. TCRdb's table, derived via immunoSEQ multiplex PCR, lists solely in-frame clones and lacks some. The table lists roughly 120,000 clones, roughly 91% of them singletons. This sequence was found in a man aged 25 to 40 in good health and CMV-seronegative. J is TRBJ2-3 and V is TRBV6-1; perhaps TRBD2 as D (5 bases). The sample taken for sequencing was PBMCs. The CDR3 sequence: CASSEGRRTSTDTQYF. CDR3 in DNA: TGTGCCAGCAGTGAAGGGCGGCGGACTAGCACAGATACGCAGTATTTT.